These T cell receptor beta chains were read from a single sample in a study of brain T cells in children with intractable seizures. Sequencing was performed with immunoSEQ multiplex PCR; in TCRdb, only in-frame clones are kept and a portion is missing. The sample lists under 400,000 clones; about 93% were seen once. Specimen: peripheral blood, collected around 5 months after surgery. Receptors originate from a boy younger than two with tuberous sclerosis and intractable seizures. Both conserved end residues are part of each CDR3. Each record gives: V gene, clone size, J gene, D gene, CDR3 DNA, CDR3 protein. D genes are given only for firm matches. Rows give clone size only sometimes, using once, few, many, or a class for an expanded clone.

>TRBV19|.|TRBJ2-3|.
TGTGCCAGTAGTCCCCGGGAGATTAGCACAGATACGCAGTATTTT
CASSPREISTDTQYF
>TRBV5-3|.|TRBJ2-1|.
TGTGCCAGACGAAGTCGGAGCGCGAGCTCCTACAATGAGCAGTTCTTC
CARRSRSASSYNEQFF
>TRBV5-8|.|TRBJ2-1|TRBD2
TGTGCCAGCAGCCGCGGGACTAGCGGGAGCAATGAGCAGTTCTTC
CASSRGTSGSNEQFF
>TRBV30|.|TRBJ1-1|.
TGTGCCTGGAGTGCCGGCTACAGGAACACTGAAGCTTTCTTT
CAWSAGYRNTEAFF
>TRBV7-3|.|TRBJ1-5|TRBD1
TGTGCCATCTTCGCGGACAGGGGCGGTCAGCCCCAGCATTTT
CAIFADRGGQPQHF
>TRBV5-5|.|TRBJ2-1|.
TGTGCCAGCAGCTCCGGGACGGCGGAATACAATGAGCAGTTCTTC
CASSSGTAEYNEQFF
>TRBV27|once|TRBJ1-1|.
TGTGCCAGCAGGATTACAGGTAACACTGAAGCTTTCTTT
CASRITGNTEAFF
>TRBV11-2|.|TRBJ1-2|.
TGTGCCAGCACCCACCTGAATAAAGACAGTCTGAGTAACTATGGCTACACCTTC
CASTHLNKDSLSNYGYTF
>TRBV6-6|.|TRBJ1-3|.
TGTGCCAGCAGTTACGGCACCTCTGGAAACACCATATATTTT
CASSYGTSGNTIYF
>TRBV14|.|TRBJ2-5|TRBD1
TGTGCCAGCAACCGGGACAGGGTCTCAGAGACCCAGTACTTC
CASNRDRVSETQYF
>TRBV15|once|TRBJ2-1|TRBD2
TGTGCCACCAGCAGAGATTACTCGCGGACTAGCCACTACAATGAGCAGTTCTTC
CATSRDYSRTSHYNEQFF
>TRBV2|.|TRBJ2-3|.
TGTGCCAGCAGTGAAGAGGGGCACCCGGGGTATTTT
CASSEEGHPGYF
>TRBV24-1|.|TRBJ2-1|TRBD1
TGTGCCACCAGTGATAGACCGGGACAGGCGGTCAATGAGCAGTTCTTC
CATSDRPGQAVNEQFF
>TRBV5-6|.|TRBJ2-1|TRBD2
TGTGCCAGCAGCTCCCTTTCAGGACTAGCAAGCTTCAATGAGCAGTTCTTC
CASSSLSGLASFNEQFF
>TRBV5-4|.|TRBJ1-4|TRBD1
TGTGCCAGCACCCACAGGGGACAGGGTACAGAAAAACTGTTTTTT
CASTHRGQGTEKLFF
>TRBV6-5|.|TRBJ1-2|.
TGTGCCAGCAGTTACGAGGGGAAACGAGGCTACACCTTC
CASSYEGKRGYTF
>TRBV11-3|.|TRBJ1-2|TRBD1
TGTGCCAGCAGCTCGGGACAGAACTATGGCTACACCTTC
CASSSGQNYGYTF
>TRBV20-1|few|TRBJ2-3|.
TGCAGTGCTAGTCCCAACACAGATACGCAGTATTTT
CSASPNTDTQYF
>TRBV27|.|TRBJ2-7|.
TGTGCCAGCAGTTTCCTCGGGGACCTATTCTACGAGCAGTACTTC
CASSFLGDLFYEQYF
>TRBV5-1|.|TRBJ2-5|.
TGCGCCAGCAGCTTGGATCAAGAGGAGACCCAGTACTTC
CASSLDQEETQYF
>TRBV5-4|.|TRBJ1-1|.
TGTGCCAGCAGTTTGGGGCTCGGACCCTTACTCCCCACTGAAGCTTTCTTT
CASSLGLGPLLPTEAFF
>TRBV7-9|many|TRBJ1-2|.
TGTGCCAGCAGCTTAGATGGAGGGGGGATATATGGCTACACCTTC
CASSLDGGGIYGYTF